The 7 T cell receptor beta chains listed next were all sequenced from one sample in a study of blood T cell repertoires in COVID-19. Method: immunoSEQ multiplex PCR; TCRdb's copy keeps in-frame clones and lacks some. Here the sample spans roughly 300,000 clones, around 82% being singletons. The sequenced sample consisted of peripheral blood. Source of these receptors: a woman in her 50s who had recovered from COVID-19.

The V call is TRBV21-1, the J call TRBJ2-5; the table calls TRBD1, which could not be checked here. TRBV21-1 is described as a pseudogene. The CDR3 is made up of 15 amino acids. CDR3 DNA: TGTGCCAGCAGCAAAGGGGGGACACGGCAAGAGACCCAGTACTTC. It specifies CASSKGGTRQETQYF.

This clone was observed a few times. V gene TRBV6-2 or TRBV6-3 combines with J gene TRBJ1-3, with D unclear. The CDR3 has 18 amino acids. Germline V lookup: CDR1 MNHEY, CDR2 SVGEGT. Trimming shortened V by 8 bases and J by 2 bases, and 25 bases separated the two germline ends. This CDR3 reads CASRPGPGLSVAGNTIYF. The DNA for the CDR3 is TGTGCCAGCCGCCCGGGTCCCGGGTTGTCGGTAGCTGGAAACACCATATATTTT.

A remark on this clone: An end of the junction does not agree with germline; a read error may underlie this. The chain uses TRBV4-3 and TRBJ1-5; unclear D gene. The germline CDR1 and CDR2 sequences are LGHNA and YSLEER. This CDR3 has 16 residues. The CDR3 loop reads CASSQDVAGGNQPQHF. The CDR3 nucleotides are TGCGCCAGCAGCCAAGATGTGGCGGGTGGCAACCAGCCCCAGCATTTT.

This clone has only a few counts. This chain joins TRBV29-1 and TRBJ2-5, with a weak D call TRBD2 (5 bases). Germline CDR1 and CDR2: SQVTM and ANQGSEA. This CDR3 contains 14 residues. Trimming removed 4 bases from V and 3 bases from J, with 15 bases in between. The CDR3 DNA reads as TGCAGCGTTGGGGCGGCGGGCCCCAAAGAGACCCAGTACTTC. Protein: CSVGAAGPKETQYF.

The V and J genes are TRBV27 and TRBJ2-1, with 8 bases that match TRBD2. The V and J ends lost 6 bases and 7 bases, in that order; junction bases with no gene match: 2. The CDR3 is made up of 12 amino acids. Germline CDR1 MNHEY, CDR2 SMNVEV (reference sequence). CDR3 sequence reads: CASSVAGNEQFF. The CDR3 DNA reads as TGTGCCAGCAGCGTAGCGGGGAATGAGCAGTTCTTC.

The chain joins TRBV6-2 or TRBV6-3 to TRBJ1-2; D unclear. CDR3 length: 12 amino acids. CDR1 and CDR2 from the germline V gene are MNHEY and SVGEGT. Trimming pared 6 bases from V and 4 bases from J, leaving 9 bases between. In DNA, the CDR3 is TGTGCCAGCAGCTCCCACGGCTATGGCTACACCTTC. Translating gives CASSSHGYGYTF.

This chain links TRBV7-2 with TRBJ2-3; the match to TRBD1 covers 8 bases. CDR1 is SGHTA, CDR2 FQGNSA, per germline. J was trimmed by 4 bases and V by 4 bases; bases with no gene match: 4. CDR3 size: 14 residues. The CDR3 loop is CASSSTGAADTQYF. CDR3 sequence (DNA): TGTGCCAGCAGCTCGACAGGGGCCGCAGATACGCAGTATTTT.